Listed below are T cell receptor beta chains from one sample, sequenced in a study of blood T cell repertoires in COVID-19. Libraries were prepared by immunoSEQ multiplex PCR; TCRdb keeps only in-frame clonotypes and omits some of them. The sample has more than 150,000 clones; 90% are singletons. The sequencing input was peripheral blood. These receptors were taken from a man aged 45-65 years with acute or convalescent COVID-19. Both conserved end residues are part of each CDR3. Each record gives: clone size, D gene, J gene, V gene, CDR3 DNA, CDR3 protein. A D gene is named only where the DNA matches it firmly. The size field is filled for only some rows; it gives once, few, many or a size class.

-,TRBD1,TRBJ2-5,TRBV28,TGTGCCAGCAGCCCGAGACAGGGGGCTGGAGAGACCCAGTACTTC,CASSPRQGAGETQYF
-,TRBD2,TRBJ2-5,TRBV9,TGTGCCAGCAGCGTAGCGGTGACTAGCGGGGTCGGTGAGACCCAGTACTTC,CASSVAVTSGVGETQYF
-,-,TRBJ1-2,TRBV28,TGTGCCAGCACCCCCGGGAGTGACTATGGCTACACCTTC,CASTPGSDYGYTF
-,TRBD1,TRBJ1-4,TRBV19,TGTGCCAGTAGGCGGACAGGGCCAACTAATGAAAAACTGTTTTTT,CASRRTGPTNEKLFF
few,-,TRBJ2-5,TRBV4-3,TGCGCCAGCAGCCAAGAACAGGGTCAGACCCAGTACTTC,CASSQEQGQTQYF
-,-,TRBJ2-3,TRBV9,TGTGCCAGCAGCGCCCAGGGCTTTAGGGGCACAGATACGCAGTATTTT,CASSAQGFRGTDTQYF
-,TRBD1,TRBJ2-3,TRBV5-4,TGTGCCAGCAGCTCCCGACAGGGAAGTACAGATACGCAGTATTTT,CASSSRQGSTDTQYF
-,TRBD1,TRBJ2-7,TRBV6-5,TGTGCCAGCGCCCCGGGACAGGGCTCCTACGAGCAGTACTTC,CASAPGQGSYEQYF
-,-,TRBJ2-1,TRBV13,TGTGCCAGCAGCCCCTTGGCAGGTGGTGAGCAGTTCTTC,CASSPLAGGEQFF
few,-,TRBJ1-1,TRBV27,TGTGCCAGCAGCGTGACGGGGACTGAAGCTTTCTTT,CASSVTGTEAFF
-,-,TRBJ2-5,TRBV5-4,TGTGCCAGCAGCCTACACAGGGAAGAGACCCAGTACTTC,CASSLHREETQYF
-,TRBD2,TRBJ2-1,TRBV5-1,TGCGCCAGCAGTAGACTAGCGGGACAGTACAATGAGCAGTTCTTC,CASSRLAGQYNEQFF
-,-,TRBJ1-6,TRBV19,TGTGCCAGTAGGAGCGCAGGGGTGGGGCTTCTAGCACCCCTCCACTTT,CASRSAGVGLLAPLHF
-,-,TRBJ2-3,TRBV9,TGTGCCAGCAGCGGTTACACAGATACGCAGTATTTT,CASSGYTDTQYF
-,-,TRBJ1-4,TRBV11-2,TGTGCCAGCAGCTACAGAGACGGAAAACTGTTTTTT,CASSYRDGKLFF
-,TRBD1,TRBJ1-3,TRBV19,TGTGCCAGTAGTGGTGGGACAGCCGGGAATACTGGAAACACCATATATTTT,CASSGGTAGNTGNTIYF
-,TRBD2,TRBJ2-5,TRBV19,TGTGCCAGTAGTAACCGACTAGCGGGAGTCCAAGAGACCCAGTACTTC,CASSNRLAGVQETQYF
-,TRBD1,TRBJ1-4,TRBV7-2,TGTGCCAGCAGCTGGGGGCAGGGGGCAAAACTGTTTTTT,CASSWGQGAKLFF
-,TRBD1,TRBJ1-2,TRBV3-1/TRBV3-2,TGTGCCAGCAGCCAACTTGACAGGGGGTATGGCTACACCTTC,CASSQLDRGYGYTF
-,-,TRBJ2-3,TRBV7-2,TGTGCCAGCAGCTCTAGCGTCCCAAGTGGAGATACGCAGTATTTT,CASSSSVPSGDTQYF
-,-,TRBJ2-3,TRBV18,TGTGCCAGCTCACCACCGGCTTCAGATACGCAGTATTTT,CASSPPASDTQYF